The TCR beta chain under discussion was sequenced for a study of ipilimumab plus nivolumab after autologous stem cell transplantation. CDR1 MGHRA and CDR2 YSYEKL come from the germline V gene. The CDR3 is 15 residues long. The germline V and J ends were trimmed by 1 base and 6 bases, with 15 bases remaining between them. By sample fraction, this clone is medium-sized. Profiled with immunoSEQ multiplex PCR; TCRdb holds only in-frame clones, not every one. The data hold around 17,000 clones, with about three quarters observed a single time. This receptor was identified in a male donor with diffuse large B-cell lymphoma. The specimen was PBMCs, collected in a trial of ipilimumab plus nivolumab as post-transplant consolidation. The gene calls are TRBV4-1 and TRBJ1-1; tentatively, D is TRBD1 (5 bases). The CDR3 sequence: CASSQGLGRASEAFF. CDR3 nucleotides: TGCGCCAGCAGCCAAGGTTTAGGCAGGGCTTCTGAAGCTTTCTTT.